A single sample gave rise to the 29 T cell receptor beta chains below, sequenced in a study of metastatic and nonmetastatic thyroid tumors. Patients had received no treatment of any kind before thyroid surgery. Using MiXCR, TCRdb re-called clones from the PCR reads. The table shows some 13,000 clones, with 31% occurring only once. The sample taken for sequencing was tumor tissue. The source is a female donor with papillary thyroid cancer or a benign thyroid nodule (not recorded which). Some clones in this sample may be carry-over from other donors' samples.

V gene TRBV9 combines with J gene TRBJ2-3; D call uncertain. The V end lost 0 bases, the J end lost 6 bases, and 8 bases lay between the germline ends. Germline V gene sequence: CDR1 SGDLS, CDR2 YYNGEE. The CDR3 totals 13 residues. The CDR3 reads CASSVEPADTQYF. In DNA, the CDR3 is TGTGCCAGCAGCGTAGAGCCAGCTGATACGCAGTATTTT. The variable domain in full, with the rest retrieved from reference TRBV9 and TRBJ2-3, is DSGVTQTPKHLITATGQRVTLRCSPRSGDLSVYWYQQSLDQGLQFLIQYYNGEERAKGNILERFSAQQFPDLHSELNLSSLELGDSALYFCASSVEPADTQYFGPGTRLTVL.

Only a few counts were recorded for this clone. One junction end does not reproduce the germline sequence, and a read error may be involved. In DNA, the CDR3 is TGCGCCAGCAGCCGAATATTCGACAGGGTCACTGAAGCTTTCTTT. As protein: CASSRIFDRVTEAFF. J is TRBJ1-1 and V is TRBV6-2 or TRBV6-3; 7 nucleotides align to TRBD1. The CDR3 sequence is 15 residues long. Germline-derived CDR1 and CDR2 are MNHEY and SVGEGT.

This sequence joins TRBV5-6 and TRBJ1-4; D unclear. The germline gives CDR1 SGHDT, CDR2 YYEEEE. This CDR3 region has 14 residues. V lost 0 bases, J lost 8 bases, and 11 bases lay in between. CDR3: CASSLVSDGEKLFF. CDR3 bases: TGTGCCAGCAGCTTGGTTTCCGACGGGGAAAAACTGTTTTTT.

This chain links TRBV30 with TRBJ2-3; 14 bases are shared with TRBD2. This CDR3 has 18 residues. With V trimmed by 5 bases and J by 3 bases, 13 bases remained unmatched. Germline CDR1 is GTSNPN and CDR2 is SVGIG (reference sequence). Written as DNA, the CDR3 is TGTGCCTGGGGCTTTCCTCCGGGACTAGCGGGAGAGACAGATACGCAGTATTTT. It encodes CAWGFPPGLAGETDTQYF.

This clone is deemed medium-sized. J is TRBJ2-7 and V is TRBV6-1; D ambiguous. CDR1 is MNHNS, CDR2 SASEGT, per germline. The CDR3 sequence is 12 residues long. V gave up 3 bases and J gave up 5 bases, with 8 bases separating them. CDR3 sequence (DNA): TGTGCCAGCAGTGATTTCGTACACGAGCAGTACTTC. Translating gives CASSDFVHEQYF.

The gene calls are TRBV27 and TRBJ1-5, with TRBD1 identical over 7 bases. The CDR3 runs 15 residues. V dropped 1 base and J dropped 4; count of bases not matched to a gene: 4. Per germline, CDR1 MNHEY and CDR2 SMNVEV (reference sequence). The CDR3 region is CASSLLPGGNQPQHF. In DNA, the CDR3 is TGTGCCAGCAGTTTATTGCCAGGGGGAAATCAGCCCCAGCATTTT.

V and J are TRBV28 and TRBJ2-3, with 10 bases fitting TRBD2. Looked up from germline, CDR1 is MDHEN and CDR2 is SYDVKM. Trimming cost V 6 bases and J 2 bases; bases outside gene matches: 8. The CDR3 sequence is 16 residues long. The CDR3 reads CASSRGTSAITDTQYF. DNA of the CDR3: TGTGCCAGCAGCCGAGGGACTAGCGCAATCACAGATACGCAGTATTTT.

Comments on this clone: Other nucleotide sequences in the sample specify the same CDR3. The chain uses TRBV12-3 or TRBV12-4 and TRBJ2-1; no definite D call. The CDR3 consists of 13 residues. Trimming shortened V by 1 base and J by 7 bases, and 8 bases separated the two germline ends. The CDR3 DNA reads as TGTGCCAGCAGTTTAGGGTTGCGGAATGAGCAGTTCTTC. Translation gives CASSLGLRNEQFF.

The chain recombines TRBV7-9 with TRBJ1-1; 8 nucleotides agree with TRBD1. V lost 5 bases and J lost 4; bases outside the gene matches: 9. Per the germline V gene, CDR1 is SEHNR and CDR2 is FQNEAQ (reference sequence). The CDR3 sequence is 15 residues long. CDR3 sequence reads: CASSLTQGAGTEAFF. CDR3 DNA: TGTGCCAGCAGCCTCACCCAGGGGGCGGGCACTGAAGCTTTCTTT.

This clone has only a few counts. This sequence joins TRBV9 and TRBJ2-2, with a tentative D call TRBD2 (6 bases). This CDR3 spans 18 amino acids. V lost 0 bases, J lost 7 bases, and 22 bases lay in between. Germline values: CDR1 SGDLS, CDR2 YYNGEE. CDR3 nucleotide sequence: TGTGCCAGCAGCGTAGGACCATTTGGCAGGGAGGAGGGCGGGGAGCTGTTTTTT. Amino acid sequence: CASSVGPFGREEGGELFF.

The rearrangement uses TRBV5-1 and TRBJ2-1; 9 bases map to TRBD1. V dropped 0 bases and J dropped 6; count of bases not matched to a gene: 7. The germline V gene encodes CDR1 SGHRS and CDR2 YFSETQ. The CDR3 is made up of 16 amino acids. The CDR3 coding sequence is TGCGCCAGCAGCTTGGCCCCAGGGACAGGGTCCAATGAGCAGTTCTTC. Its protein is CASSLAPGTGSNEQFF.

Remarks on this clone: Germline is not matched at one junction end, which may reflect a read error. The gene calls are TRBV4-3 and TRBJ2-7; 11 nucleotides align to TRBD2. CDR3 length equals 17 residues. Per the germline V gene, CDR1 is LGHNA and CDR2 is YSLEER. The CDR3 loop reads CASIQEVAGGPPREQYF. CDR3 sequence (DNA): TGCGCCAGCATCCAAGAGGTAGCGGGAGGGCCTCCACGGGAGCAGTACTTC.

Relative to its sample, this clone is medium-sized. The chain joins TRBV24-1 to TRBJ2-5; TRBD1 might be the D (6 bases). Germline assignment: CDR1 KGHDR and CDR2 SFDVKD. The CDR3 has 16 residues. Trimming cost V 4 bases and J 5 bases, with 19 bases left between them. CDR3 amino acids: CATSDPRAGVGETQYF. CDR3 in DNA: TGTGCCACCAGTGACCCCCGGGCAGGGGTGGGTGAGACCCAGTACTTC.

The V call is TRBV12-3 or TRBV12-4, the J call TRBJ1-2; tentative D call: TRBD1 (5 bases). Trimming stripped 4 bases from V and 5 bases from J, with 11 bases between. The CDR3 runs 13 residues. The CDR3, as DNA: TGTGCCAGCAGTTGGCGGGGACCATATGGCTACACCTTC. Translating it yields CASSWRGPYGYTF.

This clone ranks as medium-sized. The same CDR3 also results from other DNA sequences found in this sample. V usage is TRBV28 and J usage is TRBJ1-3, with D perhaps matching TRBD1 (6 bases). Trimming took off 3 bases at V and 0 bases at J, with 12 bases between the two ends. The CDR3 loop spans 16 amino acids. CDR1 is MDHEN and CDR2 is SYDVKM in the germline V gene. CDR3 DNA sequence: TGTGCCAGCAGTTTCCTACAGGGACTCTCTGGAAACACCATATATTTT. Its protein is CASSFLQGLSGNTIYF.

In its sample, this clone was seen a few times. The rearrangement links TRBV12-3 or TRBV12-4 to TRBJ2-1, with D unclear. Trimming removed 8 bases from V and 7 bases from J, with 12 bases in between. This CDR3 has 12 amino acids. The CDR3 sequence: CASFTERNEQFF. The CDR3 DNA sequence: TGTGCCAGCTTTACTGAGAGGAATGAGCAGTTCTTC.

Comments on this clone: The germline gene is not matched at one end of the junction; a read error may be the cause. V usage is TRBV2 and J usage is TRBJ2-7, with 8 bases lining up with TRBD1. CDR1 SNHLY and CDR2 FYNNEI come from the germline V gene. This CDR3 contains 15 residues. In nucleotides, the CDR3 is TGTGCCAGCGGTGAAAATTACAGGGGGTCTGGGGAGCAGTACTTC. Translation gives CASGENYRGSGEQYF.

The V gene is TRBV6-1, the J gene TRBJ2-2; 8 nucleotides match TRBD2. V trimming: 8 bases; J trimming: 6 bases; junction bases outside the gene matches: 14. Per germline, CDR1 MNHNS and CDR2 SASEGT. CDR3 length: 16 amino acids. The chain's CDR3 is CASGRGATPGAGELFF. For the CDR3, the DNA is TGTGCCAGCGGGCGGGGGGCTACCCCAGGTGCCGGGGAGCTGTTTTTT.

The rearrangement uses TRBV7-6 and TRBJ2-1; TRBD1 agrees at 8 bases. Germline V lookup: CDR1 SGHVS, CDR2 FNYEAQ. The CDR3 contains 16 residues. The ends lost 3 bases at V and 8 bases at J; junction bases unmatched: 12. The CDR3 nucleotides read TGTGCCAGCAGCTTGCAGGGGGCCCAGGGTTTGCATGAGCAGTTCTTC. Translating it yields CASSLQGAQGLHEQFF.

The gene calls are TRBV13 and TRBJ1-5; TRBD1 agrees at 9 bases. Germline V CDR1 and CDR2: PRHDT, FYEKMQ (reference sequence). V shed 2 bases, J shed 3 bases, and the junction held 8 bases outside the gene matches. The CDR3 spans 17 residues. The DNA for the CDR3 is TGTGCCAGCAGCTTAAAAAGGACAGGGGCCCACAATCAGCCCCAGCATTTT. Its protein product is CASSLKRTGAHNQPQHF.

This clone is medium-sized within its sample. This chain uses TRBV5-5 with TRBJ1-5; 9 bases line up with TRBD1. CDR3 length: 17 residues. Germline CDR1 SGHKS, CDR2 YYEKEE (reference sequence). The J segment lost 4 bases and the V segment lost 6 bases, leaving 14 bases of the junction unmatched. The CDR3 is CASTYSDRTGANQPQHF. In nucleotides, the CDR3 is TGTGCCAGCACCTACTCTGATAGGACAGGGGCAAATCAGCCCCAGCATTTT.

The chain recombines TRBV4-2 with TRBJ2-5; D is unclear. The CDR3 runs 14 residues. V lost 0 bases, J lost 4 bases, and 9 bases lay in between. Germline V lookup: CDR1 LGHNA, CDR2 YNFKEQ. CDR3 amino acids: CASSQEASAETQYF. CDR3 sequence (DNA): TGTGCCAGCAGCCAAGAGGCTAGTGCAGAGACCCAGTACTTC.

Within the sample, this clone is medium-sized. This chain uses TRBV28 with TRBJ2-2; 8 bases align to TRBD1. CDR1 and CDR2 from the germline V gene are MDHEN and SYDVKM. CDR3 length: 14 residues. V shed 7 bases, J shed 3 bases, and the junction held 4 bases outside the gene matches. CDR3 in DNA: TGTGCCAGCAAAAAGGACAGGGACACCGGGGAGCTGTTTTTT. Translating it yields CASKKDRDTGELFF.

This clone occurred many times. V usage is TRBV20-1 and J usage is TRBJ2-7; 10 nucleotides match TRBD1. CDR1 is DFQATT, CDR2 SNEGSKA, per germline (reference sequence). Losses at the gene ends were 0 bases for V and 7 bases for J; bases not matched to a gene: 9. The length of the CDR3 is 15 residues. The CDR3 sequence: CSARDPGQGIKEQYF. DNA of the CDR3: TGCAGTGCTAGAGACCCGGGACAGGGGATTAAAGAGCAGTACTTC.

This clone was seen ten or more times. The chain links TRBV15 to TRBJ2-1; D gene unclear. V shed 3 bases and J shed 9 bases, with 9 bases lying between them. CDR3 size: 12 residues. Germline CDR1 reads LNHNV; CDR2 reads YYDKDF (reference sequence). CDR3 in DNA: TGTGCCACCAGCAGTAGCTACGGTGAGCAGTTCTTC. It yields the protein CATSSSYGEQFF.

This clone qualifies as medium-sized. This chain's CDR3 is CASSSSGPLNEKLFF. As DNA, the CDR3 is TGTGCCAGCAGTTCCTCCGGGCCTCTGAATGAAAAACTGTTTTTT. The genes are TRBV28 and TRBJ1-4; D remains unclear. The CDR3 consists of 15 residues. CDR1 and CDR2 (germline): MDHEN, SYDVKM. V was pared by 4 bases and J by 5 bases, with 14 bases between.

This clone is medium-sized. The chain joins TRBV20-1 to TRBJ1-2; 8 bases are a match to TRBD1. The CDR3 has 13 amino acids. Germline loops: CDR1 DFQATT, CDR2 SNEGSKA (reference sequence). V shed 6 bases and J 4 bases; nucleotides not matched to a gene: 7. CDR3 amino acids: CSAPGGAGYGYTF. The CDR3 coding sequence is TGCAGTGCCCCAGGGGGCGCAGGCTATGGCTACACCTTC.

By frequency in the sample, this clone is medium-sized. This sequence joins TRBV7-3 and TRBJ2-1; 9 bases fit TRBD2. Germline V gene data show CDR1 as SGHTA and CDR2 as FQGTGA. Losses at the gene ends were 1 base for V and 6 bases for J; bases not matched to a gene: 4. CDR3 size: 15 residues. The CDR3 region is CASSLRTSEGNEQFF. The CDR3 DNA follows: TGTGCCAGCAGCTTAAGGACTAGCGAGGGCAATGAGCAGTTCTTC. The whole variable domain, filled in from reference TRBV7-3 and TRBJ2-1, reads GAGVSQTPSNKVTEKGKYVELRCDPISGHTALYWYRQSLGQGPEFLIYFQGTGAADDSGLPNDRFFAVRPEGSVSTLKIQRTERGDSAVYLCASSLRTSEGNEQFFGPGTRLTVL.

The chain employs TRBV7-2 and TRBJ2-1; no reliable D call. This CDR3 is built from 13 residues. Germline V CDR1 and CDR2: SGHTA, FQGNSA. Deletions cut 3 bases from V and 4 bases from J, with 7 bases between. The CDR3: CASSFSRYNEQFF. Written as DNA, the CDR3 is TGTGCCAGCAGCTTCTCGCGTTACAATGAGCAGTTCTTC.